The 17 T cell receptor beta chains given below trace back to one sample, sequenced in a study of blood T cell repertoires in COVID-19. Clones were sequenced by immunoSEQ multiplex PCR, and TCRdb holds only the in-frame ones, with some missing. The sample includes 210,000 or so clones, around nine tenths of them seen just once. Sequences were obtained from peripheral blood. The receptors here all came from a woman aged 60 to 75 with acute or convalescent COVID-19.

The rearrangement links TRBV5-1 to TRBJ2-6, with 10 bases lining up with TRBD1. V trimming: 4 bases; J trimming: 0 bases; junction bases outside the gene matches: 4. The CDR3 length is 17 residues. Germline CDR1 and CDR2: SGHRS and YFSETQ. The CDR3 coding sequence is TGCGCCAGCAGCCGGACAGGGGGTAACTCTGGGGCCAACGTCCTGACTTTC. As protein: CASSRTGGNSGANVLTF.

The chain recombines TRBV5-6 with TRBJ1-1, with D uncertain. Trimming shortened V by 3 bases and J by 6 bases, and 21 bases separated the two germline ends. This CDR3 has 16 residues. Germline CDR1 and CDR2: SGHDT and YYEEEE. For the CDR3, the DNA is TGTGCCAGCAGCTCCATCATGAGGACGGGAGGGCCTGAAGCTTTCTTT. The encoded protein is CASSSIMRTGGPEAFF.

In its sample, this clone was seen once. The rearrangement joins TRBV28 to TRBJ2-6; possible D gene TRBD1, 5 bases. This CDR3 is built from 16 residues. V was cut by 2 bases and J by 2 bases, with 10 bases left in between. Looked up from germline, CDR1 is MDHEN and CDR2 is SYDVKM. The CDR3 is CASSLKGFPGANVLTF. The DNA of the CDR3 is TGTGCCAGCAGTTTAAAGGGGTTCCCTGGGGCCAACGTCCTGACTTTC.

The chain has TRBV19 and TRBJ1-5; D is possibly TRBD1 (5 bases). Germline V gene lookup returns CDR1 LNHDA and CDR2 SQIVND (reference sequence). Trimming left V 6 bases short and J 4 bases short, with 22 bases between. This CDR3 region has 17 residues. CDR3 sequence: CASRPGTYTYSNQPQHF. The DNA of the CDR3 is TGTGCCAGTAGGCCGGGGACTTACACTTATTCAAATCAGCCCCAGCATTTT.

CDR3 region: CSVEARTGGGTEAFF. The CDR3 DNA reads TGCAGCGTTGAGGCCCGGACAGGGGGAGGCACTGAAGCTTTCTTT. The chain has TRBV29-1 and TRBJ1-1, with 10 bases matching TRBD1. The germline CDR1 and CDR2 sequences are SQVTM and ANQGSEA. CDR3 length: 15 amino acids. The junction had 8 bases not matched to a gene; V was cut back by 3 bases and J by 4 bases.

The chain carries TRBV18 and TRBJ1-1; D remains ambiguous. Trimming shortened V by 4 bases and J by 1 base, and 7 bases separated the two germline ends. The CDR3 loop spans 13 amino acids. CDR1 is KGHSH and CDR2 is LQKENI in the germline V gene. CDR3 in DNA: TGTGCCAGCTCACGCGGGCAGAACACTGAAGCTTTCTTT. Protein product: CASSRGQNTEAFF.

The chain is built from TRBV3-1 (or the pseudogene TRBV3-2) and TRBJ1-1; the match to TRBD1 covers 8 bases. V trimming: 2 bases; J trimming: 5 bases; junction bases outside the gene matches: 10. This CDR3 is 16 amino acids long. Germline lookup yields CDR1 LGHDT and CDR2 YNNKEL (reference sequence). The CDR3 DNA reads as TGTGCCAGCAGCCAACCAGGGGGCGCAGGGCTAACTGAAGCTTTCTTT. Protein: CASSQPGGAGLTEAFF.

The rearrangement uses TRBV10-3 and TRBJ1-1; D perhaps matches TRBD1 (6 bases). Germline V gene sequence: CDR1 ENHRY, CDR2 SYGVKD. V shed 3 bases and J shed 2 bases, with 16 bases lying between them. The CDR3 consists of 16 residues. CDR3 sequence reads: CAISDRGGAENTEAFF. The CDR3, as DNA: TGTGCCATCAGTGATCGCGGGGGCGCAGAAAACACTGAAGCTTTCTTT.

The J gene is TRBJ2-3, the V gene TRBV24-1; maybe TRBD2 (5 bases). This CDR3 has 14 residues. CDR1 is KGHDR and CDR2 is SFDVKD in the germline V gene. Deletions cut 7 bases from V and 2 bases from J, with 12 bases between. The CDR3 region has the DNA TGTGCCACCAGCTTGGCCGGGGACACAGATACGCAGTATTTT. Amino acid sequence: CATSLAGDTDTQYF.

In DNA form, the CDR3 reads TGTGCCAGCACCCCCCGGGACAGGGGGCACTCACCCCTCCACTTT. This codes for CASTPRDRGHSPLHF. The gene calls are TRBV28 and TRBJ1-6; 12 bases map to TRBD1. V shed 7 bases, J shed 10 bases, and the junction held 8 bases outside the gene matches. CDR3 length equals 15 residues. Germline CDR1 reads MDHEN; CDR2 reads SYDVKM.

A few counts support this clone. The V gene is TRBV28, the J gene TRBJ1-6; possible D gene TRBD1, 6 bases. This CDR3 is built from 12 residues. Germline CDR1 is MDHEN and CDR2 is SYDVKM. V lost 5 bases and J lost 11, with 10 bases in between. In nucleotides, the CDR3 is TGTGCCAGCAGTGGGGGGGCCGCACCCCTCCACTTT. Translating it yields CASSGGAAPLHF.

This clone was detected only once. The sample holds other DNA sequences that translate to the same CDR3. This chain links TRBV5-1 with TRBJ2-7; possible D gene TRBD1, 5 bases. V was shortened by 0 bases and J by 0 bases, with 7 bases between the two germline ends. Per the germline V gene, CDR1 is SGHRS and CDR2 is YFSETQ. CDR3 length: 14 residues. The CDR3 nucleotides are TGCGCCAGCAGCTTGGCAGGGAACTCCTACGAGCAGTACTTC. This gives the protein CASSLAGNSYEQYF.

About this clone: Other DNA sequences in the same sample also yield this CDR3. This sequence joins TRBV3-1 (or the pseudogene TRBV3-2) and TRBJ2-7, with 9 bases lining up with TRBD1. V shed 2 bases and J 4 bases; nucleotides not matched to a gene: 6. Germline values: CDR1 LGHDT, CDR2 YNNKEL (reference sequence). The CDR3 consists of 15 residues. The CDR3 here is CASSQRQGGLYEQYF. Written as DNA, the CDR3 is TGTGCCAGCAGCCAAAGACAGGGGGGCCTTTACGAGCAGTACTTC.

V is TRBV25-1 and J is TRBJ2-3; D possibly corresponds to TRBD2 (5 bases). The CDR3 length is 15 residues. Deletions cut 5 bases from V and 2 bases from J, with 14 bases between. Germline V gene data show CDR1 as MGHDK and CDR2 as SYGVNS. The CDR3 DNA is TGTGCCAGCAGTTCCCCCAGCGGCTACACAGATACGCAGTATTTT. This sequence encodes CASSSPSGYTDTQYF.

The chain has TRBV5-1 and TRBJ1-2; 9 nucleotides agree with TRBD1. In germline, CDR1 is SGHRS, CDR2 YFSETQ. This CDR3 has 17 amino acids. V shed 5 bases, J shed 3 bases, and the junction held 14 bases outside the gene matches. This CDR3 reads CASSSSSRTGGDYGYTF. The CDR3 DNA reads TGCGCCAGCAGTTCGTCGAGCAGAACAGGGGGCGACTATGGCTACACCTTC.

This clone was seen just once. DNA of the CDR3: TGTGCCAGTCGCCTAGGATCCGGGACAGGGAACAATCAGCCCCAGCATTTT. This gives the protein CASRLGSGTGNNQPQHF. This chain links TRBV19 with TRBJ1-5; the match to TRBD1 covers 9 bases. V dropped 8 bases and J dropped 3; count of bases not matched to a gene: 14. Germline loops: CDR1 LNHDA, CDR2 SQIVND (reference sequence). This CDR3 has 17 amino acids.

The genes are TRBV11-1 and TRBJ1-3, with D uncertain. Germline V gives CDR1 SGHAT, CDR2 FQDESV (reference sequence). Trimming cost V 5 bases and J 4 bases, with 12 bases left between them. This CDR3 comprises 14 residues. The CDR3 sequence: CASSTTRSGNTIYF. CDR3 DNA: TGTGCCAGCAGCACCACTCGGTCAGGAAACACCATATATTTT.